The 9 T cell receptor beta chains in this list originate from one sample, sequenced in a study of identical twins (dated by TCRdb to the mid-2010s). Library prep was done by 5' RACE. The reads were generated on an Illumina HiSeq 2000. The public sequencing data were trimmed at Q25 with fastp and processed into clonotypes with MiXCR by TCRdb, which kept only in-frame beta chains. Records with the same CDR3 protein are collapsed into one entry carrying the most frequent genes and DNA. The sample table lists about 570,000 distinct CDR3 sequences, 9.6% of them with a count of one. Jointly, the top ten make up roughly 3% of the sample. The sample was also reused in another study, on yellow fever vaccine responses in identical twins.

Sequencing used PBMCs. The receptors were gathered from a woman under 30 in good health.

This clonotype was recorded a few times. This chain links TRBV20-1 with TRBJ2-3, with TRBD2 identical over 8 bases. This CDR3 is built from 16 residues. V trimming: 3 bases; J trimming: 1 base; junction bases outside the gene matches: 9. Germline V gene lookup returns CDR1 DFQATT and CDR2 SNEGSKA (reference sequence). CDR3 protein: CSARVPGLDRTDTQYF. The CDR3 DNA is TGCAGTGCTAGGGTCCCGGGACTAGATCGCACAGATACGCAGTATTTT.

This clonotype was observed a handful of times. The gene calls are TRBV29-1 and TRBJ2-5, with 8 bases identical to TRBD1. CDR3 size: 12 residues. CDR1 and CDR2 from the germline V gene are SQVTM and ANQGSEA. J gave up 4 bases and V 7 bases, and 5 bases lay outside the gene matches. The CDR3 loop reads CSGTGSGETQYF. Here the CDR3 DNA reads TGCAGCGGGACAGGGTCGGGAGAGACCCAGTACTTC.

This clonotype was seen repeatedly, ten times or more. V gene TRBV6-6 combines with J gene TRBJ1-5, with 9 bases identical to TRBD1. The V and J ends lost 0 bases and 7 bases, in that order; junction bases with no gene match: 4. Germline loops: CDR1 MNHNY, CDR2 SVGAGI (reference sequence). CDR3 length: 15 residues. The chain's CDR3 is CASSYSGTGSQPQHF. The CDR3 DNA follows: TGTGCCAGCAGTTACTCGGGGACAGGGAGCCAGCCCCAGCATTTT.

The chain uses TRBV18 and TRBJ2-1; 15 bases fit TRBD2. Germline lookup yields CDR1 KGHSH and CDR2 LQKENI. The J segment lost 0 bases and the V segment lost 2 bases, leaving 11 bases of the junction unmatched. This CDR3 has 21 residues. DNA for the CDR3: TGTGCCAGCTCACCAAGTTTAAGGACTAGCGGGGGGGACAGCTCCTACAATGAGCAGTTCTTC. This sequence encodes CASSPSLRTSGGDSSYNEQFF.

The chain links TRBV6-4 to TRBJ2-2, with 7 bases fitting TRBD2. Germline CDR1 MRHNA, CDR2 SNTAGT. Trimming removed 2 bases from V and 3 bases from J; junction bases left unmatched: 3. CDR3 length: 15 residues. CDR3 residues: CASSDGLGYTGELFF. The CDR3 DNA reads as TGTGCCAGCAGTGACGGACTAGGGTACACCGGGGAGCTGTTTTTT.

Written as DNA, the CDR3 is TGCAGTGCTCAAGCTCCGGGGGGATCTTTGAATGAGCAGTTCTTC. Translated, it gives CSAQAPGGSLNEQFF. The J gene is TRBJ2-1, the V gene TRBV20-1, with 7 positions matching TRBD2. Germline CDR1 is DFQATT and CDR2 is SNEGSKA (reference sequence). This CDR3 is built from 15 residues. The V and J ends lost 5 bases and 7 bases, in that order; junction bases with no gene match: 14.

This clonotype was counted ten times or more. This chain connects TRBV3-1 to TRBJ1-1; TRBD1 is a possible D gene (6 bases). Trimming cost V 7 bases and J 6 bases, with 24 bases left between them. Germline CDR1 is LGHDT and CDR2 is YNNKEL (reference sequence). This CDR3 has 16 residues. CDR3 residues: CASTPEAGGRGPEAFF. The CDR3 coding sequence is TGTGCCAGCACCCCCGAGGCGGGGGGGCGGGGTCCTGAAGCTTTCTTT. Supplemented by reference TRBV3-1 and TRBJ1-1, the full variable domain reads DTAVSQTPKYLVTQMGNDKSIKCEQNLGHDTMYWYKQDSKKFLKIMFSYNNKELIINETVPNRFSPKSPDKAHLNLHINSLELGDSAVYFCASTPEAGGRGPEAFFGQGTRLTVV.

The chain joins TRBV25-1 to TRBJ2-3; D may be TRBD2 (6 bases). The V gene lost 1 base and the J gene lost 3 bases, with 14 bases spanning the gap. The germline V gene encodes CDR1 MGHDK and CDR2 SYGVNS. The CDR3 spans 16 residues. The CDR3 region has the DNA TGTGCCAGCAGTGAATTGCGGGGAGTAAGTACAGATACGCAGTATTTT. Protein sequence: CASSELRGVSTDTQYF.

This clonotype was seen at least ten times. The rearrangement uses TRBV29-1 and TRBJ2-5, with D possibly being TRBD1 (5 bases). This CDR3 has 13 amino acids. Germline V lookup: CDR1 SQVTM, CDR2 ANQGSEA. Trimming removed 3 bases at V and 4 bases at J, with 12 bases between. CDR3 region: CSVDGRVTETQYF. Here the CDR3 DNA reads TGCAGCGTTGACGGCAGGGTTACAGAGACCCAGTACTTC.